This T cell receptor (beta chain) was identified during a study of T cell responses to AZD1222 COVID-19 vaccine. The germline V and J ends were trimmed by 8 bases and 5 bases, with 12 bases remaining between them. The CDR3 extends over 12 amino acids. CDR1 and CDR2 from the germline V gene are SNHLY and FYNNEI. Profiled with immunoSEQ multiplex PCR; TCRdb holds only in-frame clones, not every one. The sample has 98,000 or so clones, roughly 90% seen once; the top ten hold over 3%. This clone was observed once. Its antigen is unknown. Study observations and caveats: The span of vaccine-associated CD4 TCRs extended across spike, with dominance at 160-218 and 743-854. Clonal diversity may have been underestimated, and the donors were mostly white British, with more females than males. Every sample of the repertoires postdated the peak T cell response. Recipients of AZD1222 seropositive at baseline numbered only 5 to 7.

The chain employs TRBV2 and TRBJ2-5; D might be TRBD1 (6 bases). This TCR derives from an adult in good health. This specimen consisted of peripheral blood, obtained on day 0 of MenACWY control vaccination. The DNA of the CDR3 is TGTGCCAGCGGGACACACCCGGAGACCCAGTACTTC. This encodes CASGTHPETQYF. The whole variable domain, remainder taken from reference TRBV2 and TRBJ2-5, is EPEVTQTPSHQVTQMGQEVILRCVPISNHLYFYWYRQILGQKVEFLVSFYNNEISEKSEIFDDQFSVERPDGSNFTLKIRSTKLEDSAMYFCASGTHPETQYFGPGTRLLVL.